These 20 T cell receptor beta chains were sequenced from one sample in a study of cytomegalovirus exposure and HLA in healthy donors (dated by TCRdb to the late 2010s). Preparation of the library involved the immunoSEQ multiplex PCR assay. The multiplex PCR relied on a mix of 60 forward primers for TCR Vbeta segments and 13 reverse primers for TCR Jbeta segments. TCRdb took over this immuneACCESS table, retaining in-frame rearrangements with V and J assigned. Such tables are incomplete; in checked studies, under half of the missing clones stem from an unresolved V gene, and the remainder is unexplained. The sample profile shows about 150,000 clones; 80% to 85% of them were found once. The biggest ten clones account for about 3.7% of the sample. Sequencing was performed on PBMCs. The receptors come from a male donor in good health and CMV-seronegative.

The rearrangement joins TRBV7-2 to TRBJ2-5, with TRBD2 matching over 10 bases. J gave up 9 bases and V 3 bases, and 13 bases lay outside the gene matches. The CDR3 consists of 16 residues. Germline lookup yields CDR1 SGHTA and CDR2 FQGNSA. Here the CDR3 reads CASSLGSGGAFLAQYF. CDR3 bases: TGTGCCAGCAGCTTGGGGAGCGGGGGGGCCTTTCTGGCCCAGTACTTC.

The chain employs TRBV5-5 and TRBJ1-3; the D gene is possibly TRBD1 (5 bases). CDR3 length: 15 residues. The V and J ends lost 4 bases and 2 bases respectively, with 13 bases between them. CDR1 is SGHKS, CDR2 YYEKEE, per germline (reference sequence). The CDR3 coding sequence is TGTGCCAGCAGCCTAGGGGACTTCCCTGGAAACACCATATATTTT. It yields the protein CASSLGDFPGNTIYF.

This chain joins TRBV27 and TRBJ2-7; D is possibly TRBD2 (6 bases). Germline-derived CDR1 and CDR2 are MNHEY and SMNVEV (reference sequence). Trimming removed 4 bases at V and 6 bases at J, with 13 bases between. CDR3 length: 13 residues. The CDR3 loop reads CASSSRSGGEQYF. The CDR3 region has the DNA TGTGCCAGCAGTTCCCGGTCCGGGGGCGAGCAGTACTTC.

This chain joins TRBV6-1 and TRBJ2-4, with D perhaps matching TRBD2 (5 bases). V was trimmed by 0 bases and J by 4 bases, leaving 16 bases between them. This CDR3 has 17 residues. Germline-derived CDR1 and CDR2 are MNHNS and SASEGT. The CDR3 region is CASSEAEGRVEKNIQYF. The CDR3 DNA reads TGTGCCAGCAGTGAAGCGGAAGGGCGGGTAGAAAAAAACATTCAGTACTTC.

The chain couples TRBV30 to TRBJ1-2; 11 nucleotides match TRBD1. The CDR3 is 16 amino acids. Losses at the gene ends were 4 bases for V and 1 base for J; bases not matched to a gene: 8. Germline V CDR1 and CDR2: GTSNPN, SVGIG (reference sequence). The CDR3 loop reads CAWIGTGGTFNYGYTF. DNA of the CDR3: TGTGCCTGGATTGGGACAGGGGGTACGTTTAACTATGGCTACACCTTC.

The V call is TRBV5-1, the J call TRBJ2-7; 9 nucleotides agree with TRBD2. The CDR3 spans 15 residues. Trimming at V came to 4 bases and at J to 5 bases, leaving 10 bases not matched to a gene. Germline V gene sequence: CDR1 SGHRS, CDR2 YFSETQ. The chain's CDR3 is CASSGGLATFHEQYF. The CDR3 bases are TGCGCCAGCAGCGGAGGACTAGCGACGTTCCACGAGCAGTACTTC.

The V and J genes are TRBV7-2 and TRBJ2-7, with TRBD2 matching 13 bases. The CDR3 runs 16 residues. V dropped 5 bases and J dropped 2; count of bases not matched to a gene: 6. CDR1 is SGHTA and CDR2 is FQGNSA in the germline V gene. The CDR3 protein is CASSIGLAGVPYEQYF. CDR3 nucleotides: TGTGCCAGCAGCATCGGACTAGCGGGAGTCCCCTACGAGCAGTACTTC.

The genes are TRBV7-3 and TRBJ2-3; D perhaps matches TRBD1 (6 bases). V shed 5 bases and J shed 3 bases, with 18 bases lying between them. Germline CDR1 is SGHTA and CDR2 is FQGTGA. CDR3 length equals 16 residues. CDR3 nucleotides: TGTGCCAGCAGCCTTTCTCGTGCCAGGGGAACAGATACGCAGTATTTT. Protein: CASSLSRARGTDTQYF. The full variable domain, its missing parts supplied by reference TRBV7-3 and TRBJ2-3, is GAGVSQTPSNKVTEKGKYVELRCDPISGHTALYWYRQSLGQGPEFLIYFQGTGAADDSGLPNDRFFAVRPEGSVSTLKIQRTERGDSAVYLCASSLSRARGTDTQYFGPGTRLTVL.

CDR3 DNA: TGCGCCAGCAGCTTGGCGGGACAGGGGGTTGGGTACGAGCAGTACTTC. It encodes CASSLAGQGVGYEQYF. The chain recombines TRBV5-1 with TRBJ2-7; TRBD1 matches at 11 bases. CDR3 length: 16 amino acids. Germline V gene sequence: CDR1 SGHRS, CDR2 YFSETQ. Trimming at V came to 0 bases and at J to 4 bases, leaving 6 bases not matched to a gene.

This clone was detected only a few times. The chain is built from TRBV4-1 and TRBJ1-2; 8 positions match TRBD1. The J segment lost 8 bases and the V segment lost 2 bases, leaving 4 bases of the junction unmatched. Per germline, CDR1 MGHRA and CDR2 YSYEKL. This CDR3 spans 13 amino acids. The CDR3 DNA is TGCGCCAGCAGCCAAACAGGGGGAGGAGGCTACACCTTC. This sequence encodes CASSQTGGGGYTF.

The rearrangement links TRBV5-1 to TRBJ2-7; 9 nucleotides line up with TRBD1. The CDR3 consists of 17 residues. Germline CDR1 reads SGHRS; CDR2 reads YFSETQ. Trimming at V came to 5 bases and at J to 2 bases, leaving 14 bases not matched to a gene. The CDR3 reads CASSFRGGTGIAYEQYF. CDR3 nucleotide sequence: TGCGCCAGCAGTTTTCGAGGGGGGACAGGGATCGCCTACGAGCAGTACTTC.

The chain combines TRBV6-4 with TRBJ2-2; a weak D match, TRBD2 (5 bases). The CDR3 consists of 14 residues. Germline assignment: CDR1 MRHNA and CDR2 SNTAGT. Trimming stripped 6 bases from V and 0 bases from J, with 8 bases between. The DNA of the CDR3 is TGTGCCAGCAGGCGGGTAGCGAACACCGGGGAGCTGTTTTTT. Its translation is CASRRVANTGELFF.

This chain links TRBV4-3 with TRBJ2-1; D is possibly TRBD1 (5 bases). V gave up 0 bases and J gave up 0 bases, with 12 bases separating them. Germline lookup yields CDR1 LGHNA and CDR2 YSLEER. The CDR3 spans 17 residues. The DNA for the CDR3 is TGCGCCAGCAGCCAAGATATTGCACAGGTCTCCTACAATGAGCAGTTCTTC. It is translated as CASSQDIAQVSYNEQFF.

This chain links TRBV2 with TRBJ1-1; no clear D gene. Between the trimmed V and J ends, which lost 6 bases and 5 bases, there was a span of 7 bases. This CDR3 comprises 11 residues. CDR1 and CDR2 (germline): SNHLY, FYNNEI. The CDR3 region is CASRVGTEAFF. The CDR3 DNA is TGTGCCAGCAGGGTCGGGACTGAAGCTTTCTTT.

The chain combines TRBV19 with TRBJ1-1; the D is unclear. The V gene lost 3 bases and the J gene lost 1 base, with 9 bases spanning the gap. CDR3 length equals 14 residues. Germline V gene sequence: CDR1 LNHDA, CDR2 SQIVND (reference sequence). The CDR3 DNA follows: TGTGCCAGTAGTATGAACGCCGGGAACACTGAAGCTTTCTTT. Residues: CASSMNAGNTEAFF.

This chain connects TRBV9 to TRBJ1-1; 7 bases align to TRBD1. The CDR3 totals 13 residues. The V gene's germline CDR1 is SGDLS and CDR2 YYNGEE. V lost 2 bases and J lost 5; bases outside the gene matches: 3. The CDR3: CASSVSGGTEAFF. In DNA form, the CDR3 reads TGTGCCAGCAGCGTCTCAGGGGGGACTGAAGCTTTCTTT.

The chain is built from TRBV6-5 and TRBJ2-6, with D possibly being TRBD2 (6 bases). Trimming removed 0 bases from V and 1 base from J, with 7 bases in between. This CDR3 contains 16 residues. Germline V lookup: CDR1 MNHEY, CDR2 SVGAGI. CDR3 protein: CASSYSGGSGANVLTF. The CDR3 coding sequence is TGTGCCAGCAGTTACTCTGGAGGGTCTGGGGCCAACGTCCTGACTTTC.

The chain employs TRBV9 and TRBJ2-1, with D tentatively TRBD2 (6 bases). Germline CDR1 and CDR2: SGDLS and YYNGEE. This CDR3 region has 15 residues. Trimming stripped 0 bases from V and 0 bases from J, with 7 bases between. The CDR3 loop is CASSVVAASYNEQFF. In nucleotides, the CDR3 is TGTGCCAGCAGCGTAGTAGCGGCCTCCTACAATGAGCAGTTCTTC.

This chain uses TRBV7-9 with TRBJ2-1; D gene uncertain. V lost 2 bases, J lost 6 bases, and 5 bases lay in between. CDR1 and CDR2 (germline): SEHNR, FQNEAQ (reference sequence). The length of the CDR3 is 12 residues. Written as DNA, the CDR3 is TGTGCCAGCAGCTTACGAGGCAATGAGCAGTTCTTC. Translated, it gives CASSLRGNEQFF.

J is TRBJ2-3 and V is TRBV5-5; tentative D call: TRBD1 (8 bases). There are 16 residues in the CDR3. Germline V CDR1 and CDR2: SGHKS, YYEKEE (reference sequence). V was clipped by 4 bases and J by 4 bases, with 19 bases between them. The CDR3 DNA is TGTGCCAGCAGCACAACCGGACAGGGAGGGGCAGATACGCAGTATTTT. Translating it yields CASSTTGQGGADTQYF.